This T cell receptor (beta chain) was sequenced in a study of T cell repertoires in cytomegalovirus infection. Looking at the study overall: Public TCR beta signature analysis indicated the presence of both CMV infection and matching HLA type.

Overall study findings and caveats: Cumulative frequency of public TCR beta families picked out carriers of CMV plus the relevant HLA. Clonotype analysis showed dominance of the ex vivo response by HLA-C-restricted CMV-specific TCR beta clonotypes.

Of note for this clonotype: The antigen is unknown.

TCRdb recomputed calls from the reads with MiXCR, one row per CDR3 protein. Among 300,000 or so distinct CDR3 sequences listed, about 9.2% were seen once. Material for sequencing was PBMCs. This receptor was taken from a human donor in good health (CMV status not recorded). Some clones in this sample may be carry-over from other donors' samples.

The CDR3 coding sequence is TGTGCCATCAGTGAGTCCGTGTCTGAAAAACTGTTTTTT. Residues: CAISESVSEKLFF. The V gene is TRBV10-3, the J gene TRBJ1-4; D ambiguous. CDR3 size: 13 residues. From germline, CDR1 is ENHRY and CDR2 SYGVKD. Trimming took off 0 bases at V and 7 bases at J, with 6 bases between the two ends.